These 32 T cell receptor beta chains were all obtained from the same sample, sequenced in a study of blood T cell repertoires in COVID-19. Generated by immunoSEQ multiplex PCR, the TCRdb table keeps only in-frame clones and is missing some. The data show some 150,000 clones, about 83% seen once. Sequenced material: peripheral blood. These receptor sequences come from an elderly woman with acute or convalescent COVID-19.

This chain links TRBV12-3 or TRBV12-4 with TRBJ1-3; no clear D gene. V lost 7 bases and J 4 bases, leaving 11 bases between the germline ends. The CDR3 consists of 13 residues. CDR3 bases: TGTGCCAGCACCAAAATGCAGGGAAACACCATATATTTT. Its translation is CASTKMQGNTIYF.

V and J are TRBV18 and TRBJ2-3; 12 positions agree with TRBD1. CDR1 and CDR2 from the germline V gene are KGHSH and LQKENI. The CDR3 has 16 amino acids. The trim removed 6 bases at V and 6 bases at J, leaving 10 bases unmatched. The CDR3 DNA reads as TGTGCCAGCTCGTACGGGACAGGGGGCGCAGGGGATACGCAGTATTTT. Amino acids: CASSYGTGGAGDTQYF.

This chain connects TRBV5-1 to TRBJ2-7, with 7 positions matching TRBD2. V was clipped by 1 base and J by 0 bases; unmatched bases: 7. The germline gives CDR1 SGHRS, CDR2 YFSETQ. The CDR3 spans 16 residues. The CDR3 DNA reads TGCGCCAGCAGCTTGACCCTAGCGGCGTTCTCCTACGAGCAGTACTTC. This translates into CASSLTLAAFSYEQYF.

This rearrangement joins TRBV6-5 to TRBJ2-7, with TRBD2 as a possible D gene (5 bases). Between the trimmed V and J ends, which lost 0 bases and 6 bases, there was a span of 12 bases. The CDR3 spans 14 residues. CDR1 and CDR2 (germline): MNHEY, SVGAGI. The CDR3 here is CASSYSRETVEQYF. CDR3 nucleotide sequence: TGTGCCAGCAGTTACTCGAGGGAAACGGTCGAGCAGTACTTC.

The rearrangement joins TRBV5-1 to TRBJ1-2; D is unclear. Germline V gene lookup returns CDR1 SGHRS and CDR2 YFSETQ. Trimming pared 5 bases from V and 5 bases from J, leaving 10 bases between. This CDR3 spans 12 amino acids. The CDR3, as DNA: TGCGCCAGCAGTGAGGGATATTATGGCTACACCTTC. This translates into CASSEGYYGYTF.

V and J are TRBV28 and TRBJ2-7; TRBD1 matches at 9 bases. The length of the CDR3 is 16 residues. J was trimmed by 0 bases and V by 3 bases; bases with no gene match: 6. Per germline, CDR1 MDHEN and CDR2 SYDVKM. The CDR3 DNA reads TGTGCCAGCAGTTTTTCGGGGACAGGGATCTCCTACGAGCAGTACTTC. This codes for CASSFSGTGISYEQYF.

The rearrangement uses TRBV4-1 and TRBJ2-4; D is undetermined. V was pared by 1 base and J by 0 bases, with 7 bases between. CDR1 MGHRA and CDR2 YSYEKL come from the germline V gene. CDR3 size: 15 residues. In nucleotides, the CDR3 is TGCGCCAGCAGCCAAGGGAGTGGAGCCAAAAACATTCAGTACTTC. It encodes CASSQGSGAKNIQYF.

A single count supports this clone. CDR3 sequence reads: CASSEVASGGVYQETQYF. CDR3 bases: TGTGCCAGCAGTGAAGTGGCTAGCGGGGGAGTTTACCAAGAGACCCAGTACTTC. This rearrangement joins TRBV6-1 to TRBJ2-5, with 10 bases fitting TRBD2. Losses at the gene ends were 1 base for V and 0 bases for J; bases not matched to a gene: 8. Per the germline V gene, CDR1 is MNHNS and CDR2 is SASEGT. The CDR3 is 18 residues long.

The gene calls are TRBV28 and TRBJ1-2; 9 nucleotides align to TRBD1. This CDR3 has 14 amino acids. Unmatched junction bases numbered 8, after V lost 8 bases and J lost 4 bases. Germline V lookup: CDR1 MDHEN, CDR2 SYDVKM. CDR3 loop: CASGTGTGPYGYTF. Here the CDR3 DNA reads TGTGCCAGCGGTACCGGGACAGGGCCCTATGGCTACACCTTC.

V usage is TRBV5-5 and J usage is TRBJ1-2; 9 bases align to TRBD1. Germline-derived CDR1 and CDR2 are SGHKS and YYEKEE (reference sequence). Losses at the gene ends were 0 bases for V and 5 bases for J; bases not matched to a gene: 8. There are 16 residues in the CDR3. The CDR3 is CASSLVPTGGFYGYTF. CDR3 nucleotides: TGTGCCAGCAGCTTGGTCCCGACAGGGGGTTTTTATGGCTACACCTTC.

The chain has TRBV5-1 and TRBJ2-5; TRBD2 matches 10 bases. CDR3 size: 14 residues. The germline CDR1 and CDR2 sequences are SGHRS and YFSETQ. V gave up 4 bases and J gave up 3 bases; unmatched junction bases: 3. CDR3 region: CASSTGLAEETQYF. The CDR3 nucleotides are TGCGCCAGCAGCACCGGACTAGCGGAAGAGACCCAGTACTTC.

The CDR3 region is CASSVGTSSYNSPLHF. The CDR3 nucleotides are TGTGCCAGCAGCGTAGGGACAAGCTCCTATAATTCACCCCTCCACTTT. The genes are TRBV9 and TRBJ1-6, with a possible D match to TRBD1 (5 bases). This CDR3 region has 16 residues. Germline values: CDR1 SGDLS, CDR2 YYNGEE. Trimming pared 0 bases from V and 0 bases from J, leaving 7 bases between.

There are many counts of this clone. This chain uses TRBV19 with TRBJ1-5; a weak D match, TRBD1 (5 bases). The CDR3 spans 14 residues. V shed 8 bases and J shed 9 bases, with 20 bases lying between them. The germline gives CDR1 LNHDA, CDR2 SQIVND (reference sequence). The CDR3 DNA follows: TGTGCCAGTTCCATTCCAGGTACAGGTAGGCCCCAGCATTTT. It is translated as CASSIPGTGRPQHF.

The CDR3 protein is CASKSANTGELFF. CDR3 coding DNA: TGTGCCAGCAAGTCGGCGAACACCGGGGAGCTGTTTTTT. The chain is built from TRBV2 and TRBJ2-2; D not certain. Germline lookup yields CDR1 SNHLY and CDR2 FYNNEI. Trimming stripped 7 bases from V and 0 bases from J, with 6 bases between. The CDR3 consists of 13 residues.

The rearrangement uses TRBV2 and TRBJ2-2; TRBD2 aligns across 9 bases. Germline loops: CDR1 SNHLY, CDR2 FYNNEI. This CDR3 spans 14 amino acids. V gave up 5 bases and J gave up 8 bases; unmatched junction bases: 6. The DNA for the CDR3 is TGTGCCAGCAGTTTGCAGCGGGGGGTTGGGGAGCTGTTTTTT. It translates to CASSLQRGVGELFF. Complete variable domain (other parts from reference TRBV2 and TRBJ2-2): EPEVTQTPSHQVTQMGQEVILRCVPISNHLYFYWYRQILGQKVEFLVSFYNNEISEKSEIFDDQFSVERPDGSNFTLKIRSTKLEDSAMYFCASSLQRGVGELFFGEGSRLTVL.

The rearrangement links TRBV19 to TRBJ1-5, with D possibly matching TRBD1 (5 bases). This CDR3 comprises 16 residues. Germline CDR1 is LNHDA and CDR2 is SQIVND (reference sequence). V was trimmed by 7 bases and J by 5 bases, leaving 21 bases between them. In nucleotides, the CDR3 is TGTGCCAGTACCCCCCTGGACAACTGGGCGGATCAGCCCCAGCATTTT. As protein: CASTPLDNWADQPQHF.

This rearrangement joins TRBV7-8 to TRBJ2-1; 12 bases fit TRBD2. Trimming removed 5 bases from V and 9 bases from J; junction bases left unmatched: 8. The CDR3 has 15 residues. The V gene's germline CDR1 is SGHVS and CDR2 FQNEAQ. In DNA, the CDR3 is TGTGCCAGCAGCGCAAGACTAGCGGGAGAGGTTGAGCAGTTCTTC. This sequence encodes CASSARLAGEVEQFF.

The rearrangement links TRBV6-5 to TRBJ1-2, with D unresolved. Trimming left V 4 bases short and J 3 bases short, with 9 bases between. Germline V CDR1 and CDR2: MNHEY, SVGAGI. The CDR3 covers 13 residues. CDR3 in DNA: TGTGCCAGCAGTTCGCGGGCTGACTATGGCTACACCTTC. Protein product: CASSSRADYGYTF.

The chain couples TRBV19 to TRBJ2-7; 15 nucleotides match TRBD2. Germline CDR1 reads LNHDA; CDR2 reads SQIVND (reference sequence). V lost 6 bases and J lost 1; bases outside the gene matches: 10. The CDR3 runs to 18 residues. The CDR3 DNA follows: TGTGCCAGTAGCTTAGGGACTAGCGGGGGGCTACCATCCTACGAGCAGTACTTC. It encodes CASSLGTSGGLPSYEQYF.

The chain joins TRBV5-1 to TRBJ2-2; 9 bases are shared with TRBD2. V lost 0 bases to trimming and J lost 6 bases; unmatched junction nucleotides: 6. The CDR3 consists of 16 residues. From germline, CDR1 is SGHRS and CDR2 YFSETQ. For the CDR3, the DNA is TGCGCCAGCAGCTTGGCGGCGGGGGGGCTTGCCGGGGAGCTGTTTTTT. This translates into CASSLAAGGLAGELFF. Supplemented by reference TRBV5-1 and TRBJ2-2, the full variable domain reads KAGVTQTPRYLIKTRGQQVTLSCSPISGHRSVSWYQQTPGQGLQFLFEYFSETQRNKGNFPGRFSGRQFSNSRSEMNVSTLELGDSALYLCASSLAAGGLAGELFFGEGSRLTVL.

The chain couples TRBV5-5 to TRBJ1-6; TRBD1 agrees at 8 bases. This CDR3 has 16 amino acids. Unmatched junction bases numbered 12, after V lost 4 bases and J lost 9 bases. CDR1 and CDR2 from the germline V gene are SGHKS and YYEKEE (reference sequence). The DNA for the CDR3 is TGTGCCAGCAGCCCCGGACAGGGAGGAGTGCGTTCACCCCTCCACTTT. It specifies CASSPGQGGVRSPLHF.

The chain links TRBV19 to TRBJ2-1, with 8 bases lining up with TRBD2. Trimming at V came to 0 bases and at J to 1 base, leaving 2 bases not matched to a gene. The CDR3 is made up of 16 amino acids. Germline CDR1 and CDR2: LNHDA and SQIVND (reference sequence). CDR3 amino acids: CASSIDPGGSYNEQFF. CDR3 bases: TGTGCCAGTAGTATAGACCCGGGGGGGTCCTACAATGAGCAGTTCTTC.

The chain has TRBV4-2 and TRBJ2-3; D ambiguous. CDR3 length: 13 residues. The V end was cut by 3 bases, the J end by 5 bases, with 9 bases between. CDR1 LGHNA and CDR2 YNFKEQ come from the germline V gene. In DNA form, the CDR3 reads TGTGCCAGCAGCCAGGTCCCGGGAGATACGCAGTATTTT. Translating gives CASSQVPGDTQYF.

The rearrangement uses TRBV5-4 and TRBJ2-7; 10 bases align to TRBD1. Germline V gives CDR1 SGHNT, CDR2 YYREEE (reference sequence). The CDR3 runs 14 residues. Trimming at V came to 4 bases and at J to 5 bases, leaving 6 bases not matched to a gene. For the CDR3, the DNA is TGTGCCAGCAGCACCAAGACAGGGGGCCACGAGCAGTACTTC. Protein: CASSTKTGGHEQYF.

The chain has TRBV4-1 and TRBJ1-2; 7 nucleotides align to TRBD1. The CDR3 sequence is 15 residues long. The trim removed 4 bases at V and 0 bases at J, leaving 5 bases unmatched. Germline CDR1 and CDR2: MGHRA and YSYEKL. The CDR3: CASSRDRATNYGYTF. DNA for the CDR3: TGCGCCAGCAGCCGAGACAGGGCAACTAACTATGGCTACACCTTC.

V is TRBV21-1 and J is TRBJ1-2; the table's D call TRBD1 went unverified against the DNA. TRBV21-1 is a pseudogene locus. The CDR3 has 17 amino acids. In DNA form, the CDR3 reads TGTGCCAGCAGCTCCCTCTGGGCAGGTAGGTACTTCTATGGCTACACCTTC. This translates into CASSSLWAGRYFYGYTF.

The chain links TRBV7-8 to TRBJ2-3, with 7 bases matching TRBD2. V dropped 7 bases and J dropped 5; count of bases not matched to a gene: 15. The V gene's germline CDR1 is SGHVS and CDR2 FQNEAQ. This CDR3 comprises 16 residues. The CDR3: CASTPRVAGGRDTQYF. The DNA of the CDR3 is TGTGCCAGCACCCCCCGGGTAGCGGGCGGGAGAGATACGCAGTATTTT.

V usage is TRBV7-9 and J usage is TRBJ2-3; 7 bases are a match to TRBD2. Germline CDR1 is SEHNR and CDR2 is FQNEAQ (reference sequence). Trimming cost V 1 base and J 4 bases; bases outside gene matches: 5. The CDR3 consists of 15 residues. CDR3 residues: CASSLGRAGADTQYF. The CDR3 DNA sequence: TGTGCCAGCAGCTTAGGGCGGGCGGGGGCAGATACGCAGTATTTT.

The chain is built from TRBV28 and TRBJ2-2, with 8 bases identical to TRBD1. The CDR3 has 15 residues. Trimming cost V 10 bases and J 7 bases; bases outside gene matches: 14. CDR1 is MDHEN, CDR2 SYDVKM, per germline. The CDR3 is CATARQGAGIGELFF. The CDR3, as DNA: TGTGCCACCGCAAGGCAGGGGGCCGGGATCGGGGAGCTGTTTTTT.

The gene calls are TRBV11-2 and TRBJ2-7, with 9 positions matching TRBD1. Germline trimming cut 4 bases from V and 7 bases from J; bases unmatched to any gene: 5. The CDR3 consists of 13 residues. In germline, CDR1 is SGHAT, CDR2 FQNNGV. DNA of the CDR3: TGTGCCAGCAGCTCGGGACAGGGTAGGGAGCAGTACTTC. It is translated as CASSSGQGREQYF.

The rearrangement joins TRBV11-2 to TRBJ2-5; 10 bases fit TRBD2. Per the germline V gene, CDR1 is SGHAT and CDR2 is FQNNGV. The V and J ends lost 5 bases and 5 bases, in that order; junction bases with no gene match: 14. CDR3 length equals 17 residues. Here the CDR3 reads CASSPQRGGRGRETQYF. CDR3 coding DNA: TGTGCCAGCAGCCCCCAGCGGGGGGGCCGCGGCCGGGAGACCCAGTACTTC.

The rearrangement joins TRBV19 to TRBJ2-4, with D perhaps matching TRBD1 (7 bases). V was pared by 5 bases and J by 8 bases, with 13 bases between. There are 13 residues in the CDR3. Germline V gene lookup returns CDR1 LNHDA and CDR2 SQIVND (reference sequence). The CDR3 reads CASSAGRGDIQYF. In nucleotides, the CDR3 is TGTGCCAGTAGTGCCGGCAGGGGGGACATTCAGTACTTC.